The sequence of this T cell receptor (beta chain) was determined in a study of blood T cell repertoires in COVID-19 (TCRdb year 2020). With regard to the full study: Collaborator samples came from the United States, Italy and Spain and covered acute and convalescent phases of COVID-19. The material from the prospective study consisted of cDNA or gDNA derived from T cells, B-cell-depleted T cells, or PBMCs. Deeply sampled blood TCRbeta repertoires from subjects exposed to, actively infected with, or recovered from COVID-19 were included in the dataset. A freely available public database, intended as a resource for researchers studying the immune response to SARS-CoV-2, is where the repertoires were released. The samples were drawn from two sources: the first 160 participants of the ongoing ImmuneRACE study, and 1,000 to 1,500 subjects contributed by 6 global collaborators. A de-identified subject ID, COVID-19 status, age in years and sex were almost always included in the sample metadata. Where available, HLA class I and class II types were taken from metadata supplied by the sample provider and were not determined by assay-based typing.

TCRbeta CDR3 regions were amplified from genomic DNA using the immunoSEQ Assay, a bias-controlled multiplex PCR. Per the source publication's procedure: The number of nucleated cells in each sample was estimated by amplification of reference gene primers within the assay. Sequence reads were collapsed and filtered to measure the absolute abundance of every unique TCRbeta CDR3 rearrangement. Productive Simpson clonality was computed per sample as the square root of Simpson's diversity index over productive rearrangements. This is the immuneACCESS table as TCRdb keeps it, with only in-frame sequences that have V and J called. A part of the clones is gone; compared with another copy, unresolved V genes explain less than half, and the rest is unexplained. Clone size and V and J calls were adopted from that table, with D and trimming inferred from the DNA. For this sample the table gives some 250,000 clones, of which 80% to 90% were detected only once. The ten largest clones capture roughly 8.6% of the sample.

Details on this clone: The antigen this receptor binds is unknown. No much larger clone exists at a distance of one base, and base qualities are not known.

Participants in the prospective study were aged about 18 to 95 years, lived in some 24 United States geographic areas, and enrolled through a virtual design. In the prospective study, cohorts were assigned on the basis of participant-reported clinical history obtained from a screening survey and a study questionnaire. ImmuneRACE Cohort 3 recovered participants were defined by two consecutive negative NP/OP PCR tests, healthcare professional clearance, or symptom resolution. Each participant in the prospective study had whole blood, serum and a nasopharyngeal or oropharyngeal swab collected by mobile phlebotomists. Prospective study participants could optionally give additional blood draws and questionnaires over an approximately 2-month period. Prospective study blood samples were shipped either frozen or at room temperature before DNA extraction. For CDR1 and CDR2, the germline V gene lists MNHEY and SVGAGI. V is pared back by 6 bases and J by 2 bases, with 7 bases lying between the germline termini. The CDR3 runs 12 amino acids, cysteine and phenylalanine included. The kept DNA is CDR3 alone, 36 bases in frame from the first base.

The research as a whole found: How much clinical and demographic metadata was included differed by source and by participant, and the metadata was provided uncurated.

Sequenced material: PBMCs or T cells enriched from blood (not recorded which). The chain was built from TRBV6-5 and TRBJ2-5; no D gene can be assigned with confidence. The sequence was obtained from a man in his forties or fifties who had recovered from COVID-19. CDR3 reads: CASRSPQETQYF. The DNA reads as follows: TGTGCCAGCAGAAGCCCACAAGAGACCCAGTACTTC.